This T cell receptor (beta chain) was found in a study of T cells after yellow fever vaccination. The sample holds many counts of this clonotype. Its target is not known. TCRdb re-derived calls from the 5' RACE reads in MiXCR, one entry per CDR3 protein. The sample has under 250,000 distinct CDR3 sequences, less than 9% seen once; the top ten hold over 0.65%. The CDR3 extends over 15 amino acids. Germline-derived CDR1 and CDR2 are SGHRS and YFSETQ. V lost 2 bases and J lost 8; bases outside the gene matches: 5. Study-level points and caveats: The secondary response was weaker but peaked faster, day 5 versus 15.

This chain links TRBV5-1 with TRBJ2-1; 12 nucleotides agree with TRBD2. This receptor was identified in a man aged 30 to 45 who received the YFV17D yellow fever vaccine. Sequencing was performed on CD4+ T cells sorted from PBMCs, taken 15 days after the yellow fever booster vaccination. The CDR3 bases are TGCGCCAGCAGCTTAGTGACTAGCGGGAGATATGAGCAGTTCTTC. It encodes CASSLVTSGRYEQFF. The variable domain in full, completed from reference TRBV5-1 and TRBJ2-1, reads KAGVTQTPRYLIKTRGQQVTLSCSPISGHRSVSWYQQTPGQGLQFLFEYFSETQRNKGNFPGRFSGRQFSNSRSEMNVSTLELGDSALYLCASSLVTSGRYEQFFGPGTRLTVL.